The 15 T cell receptor beta chains reported below all come from one sample, sequenced in a study of T cells in localized non-small cell lung cancer (dated by TCRdb to 2018 to 2020). The library was obtained by the immunoSEQ multiplex PCR assay. Here the immuneACCESS table is served through TCRdb, limited to in-frame sequences with V and J called. Missing clones are a known gap in these copies; in checked studies unresolved V genes cover under half, and the rest lacks a known reason. This sample lists tens of thousands of clones; around nine tenths were detected once. Of the sample, under 5% falls within the top ten clones. This material consisted of peripheral blood, taken before any cancer treatment. Receptors were obtained from a woman aged 40-75 years with stage I lung adenocarcinoma.

J is TRBJ1-2 and V is TRBV10-3; D uncertain. Trimming pared 6 bases from V and 3 bases from J, leaving 8 bases between. The germline V gene has CDR1 ENHRY and CDR2 SYGVKD. CDR3 length: 12 residues. CDR3 sequence reads: CAISEWDYGYTF. For the CDR3, the DNA is TGTGCCATCAGCGAATGGGACTATGGCTACACCTTC.

The chain couples TRBV15 to TRBJ2-5, with D possibly matching TRBD1 (8 bases). Trimming took off 2 bases at V and 4 bases at J, with 17 bases between the two ends. Germline CDR1 LNHNV, CDR2 YYDKDF (reference sequence). The CDR3 extends over 16 amino acids. CDR3 sequence (DNA): TGTGCCACCAGCAGAAACGACAGGGGAGGGGGAGAGACCCAGTACTTC. As protein: CATSRNDRGGGETQYF.

The chain is built from TRBV6-5 and TRBJ1-1; D gene unclear. This CDR3 is built from 11 residues. Germline V gene data show CDR1 as MNHEY and CDR2 as SVGAGI. The V end lost 2 bases, the J end lost 8 bases, and 6 bases lay between the germline ends. CDR3 sequence reads: CASSYGREAFF. CDR3 bases: TGTGCCAGCAGTTACGGACGGGAAGCTTTCTTT.

The chain has TRBV6-6 and TRBJ2-2, with D maybe TRBD1 (5 bases). Germline loops: CDR1 MNHNY, CDR2 SVGAGI (reference sequence). The length of the CDR3 is 15 residues. The V end was cut by 6 bases, the J end by 0 bases, with 11 bases between. Here the CDR3 DNA reads TGTGCCAGCAGGGCAGGGCTCTCGAACACCGGGGAGCTGTTTTTT. Its translation is CASRAGLSNTGELFF.

V and J are TRBV7-2 and TRBJ1-2; tentatively, D is TRBD1 (5 bases). Looked up from germline, CDR1 is SGHTA and CDR2 is FQGNSA. The CDR3 has 15 amino acids. V was cut by 6 bases and J by 3 bases, with 17 bases left in between. The CDR3 here is CASRKKRGVHYGYTF. The CDR3 bases are TGTGCCAGCAGAAAGAAACGGGGGGTACACTATGGCTACACCTTC.

The chain employs TRBV18 and TRBJ2-2; D ambiguous. This CDR3 has 14 residues. Germline V gene data show CDR1 as KGHSH and CDR2 as LQKENI. V gave up 2 bases and J gave up 5 bases, with 9 bases separating them. CDR3 sequence: CASSPMKRTGELFF. As DNA, the CDR3 is TGTGCCAGCTCACCAATGAAACGGACCGGGGAGCTGTTTTTT.

J is TRBJ2-7 and V is TRBV6-5; 12 nucleotides agree with TRBD2. The germline V gene has CDR1 MNHEY and CDR2 SVGAGI. The CDR3 has 16 residues. Unmatched junction bases numbered 4, after V lost 4 bases and J lost 0 bases. In nucleotides, the CDR3 is TGTGCCAGCAGTTCCGGACTAGCGGGGCGCTCCTACGAGCAGTACTTC. It codes for CASSSGLAGRSYEQYF.

V is TRBV5-4 and J is TRBJ2-2; D gene unclear. The CDR3 has 16 amino acids. V gave up 4 bases and J gave up 2 bases, with 15 bases separating them. The germline V gene has CDR1 SGHNT and CDR2 YYREEE (reference sequence). The CDR3 DNA reads TGTGCCAGCAGCCCACAGCTCAAGGTTAACACCGGGGAGCTGTTTTTT. Encoded protein: CASSPQLKVNTGELFF.

Only one count was recorded for this clone. The chain joins TRBV4-2 to TRBJ2-1; 13 bases fit TRBD2. CDR3 length: 17 amino acids. Germline trimming cut 1 base from V and 8 bases from J; bases unmatched to any gene: 8. Germline-derived CDR1 and CDR2 are LGHNA and YNFKEQ. The CDR3 DNA sequence: TGTGCCAGCAGCCAAGGACTGGGACTAGCGGGGAGCGATGAGCAGTTCTTC. The encoded protein is CASSQGLGLAGSDEQFF.

The chain has TRBV21-1 and TRBJ2-6; TRBD1, the table's D call, lacks a check against the DNA. TRBV21-1 is termed a pseudogene. The CDR3 has 15 amino acids. In DNA form, the CDR3 reads TGTGCCAGCAGCGAACACAGGGCTGGGGCCAACGTCCTGACTTTC. Translating gives CASSEHRAGANVLTF.

This chain uses TRBV7-9 with TRBJ1-1; unclear D gene. Germline V gene lookup returns CDR1 SEHNR and CDR2 FQNEAQ (reference sequence). Trimming took off 8 bases at V and 1 base at J, with 8 bases between the two ends. The CDR3 spans 12 residues. CDR3 coding DNA: TGTGCCAGCGGATACAGGAACACTGAAGCTTTCTTT. Translation gives CASGYRNTEAFF.

V usage is TRBV4-2 and J usage is TRBJ2-1; D is uncertain. There are 15 residues in the CDR3. From germline, CDR1 is LGHNA and CDR2 YNFKEQ. Trimming stripped 5 bases from V and 2 bases from J, with 13 bases between. The CDR3 nucleotides are TGTGCCAGCAGCGACCCAAGGATCCCCTACAATGAGCAGTTCTTC. Its protein is CASSDPRIPYNEQFF.

The genes are TRBV9 and TRBJ2-2; D might be TRBD1 (5 bases). V lost 0 bases, J lost 10 bases, and 16 bases lay in between. CDR3 length: 15 amino acids. CDR1 SGDLS and CDR2 YYNGEE come from the germline V gene. CDR3 sequence reads: CASSVAGRDAAELFF. The CDR3 DNA is TGTGCCAGCAGCGTAGCGGGCAGGGATGCTGCGGAGCTGTTTTTT.

CDR3: CATSRRQGGLYGYTF. The CDR3 DNA sequence: TGTGCCACCAGCAGAAGACAGGGAGGACTCTATGGCTACACCTTC. J is TRBJ1-2 and V is TRBV15, with 7 bases that match TRBD1. This CDR3 spans 15 amino acids. Trimming took 2 bases from V and 4 from J; bases not matched to a gene: 7. Germline V gene data show CDR1 as LNHNV and CDR2 as YYDKDF (reference sequence).

CDR3 sequence reads: CASSDQRGMTDTQYF. Here the CDR3 DNA reads TGTGCCAGCAGTGATCAGCGGGGGATGACAGATACGCAGTATTTT. This chain links TRBV2 with TRBJ2-3; 8 nucleotides line up with TRBD2. V was clipped by 3 bases and J by 3 bases; unmatched bases: 5. CDR1 and CDR2 (germline): SNHLY, FYNNEI. The CDR3 is made up of 15 amino acids.